The sequence of this T cell receptor (beta chain) was determined in a study of vaccination and CD4 T cells after COVID-19 (dated by TCRdb to the early 2020s). A note on the overall study: SARS-CoV-2 positivity had been established in the convalescent patients by nasal swab PCR, and mild disease was recorded in eight to ten of these patients and severe disease in one. Six males and four females were included in the convalescent cohort, with two Hispanic individuals, seven Caucasians, two Asians and one multiracial person represented. Each participant got two doses of either the Pfizer-BioNTech BNT162b2 vaccine (n=8) or the Moderna mRNA-1273 vaccine (n=2). Post-COVID blood samples were collected from convalescent patients a median of about 92 days after diagnosis, with a range of about 35 to 170 days. Post-vaccine blood samples were obtained a median of around 67 days after the second vaccine dose, with a range of about 12 to 241 days. The cultures were stimulated with overlapping spike peptide pools from SARS-CoV-2 and from the common cold coronaviruses HCoV-NL63, HCoV-OC43 and HCoV-229E. As controls, cultures received a CEFX viral epitope pool (the positive control), an HIV-1 Nef peptide pool (the negative control), or no peptide at all. In ten to eleven COVID-19 convalescent patients and a few infection-naive healthy vaccine recipients, the spike-specific CD4+ TCR repertoire before mRNA vaccination was compared with the repertoire after mRNA vaccination. What the work shows at the level of the full study, not this receptor alone: Among the post-vaccine SARS-CoV-2-reactive clones in convalescent patients, a median 86.3% showed up only after vaccination, which suggests vaccine-specific priming. The median number of SARS-CoV-2-reactive clonotypes rose from under 25 after infection to a few dozen after vaccination, but the change was not significant. Of the vaccine-specific clones in convalescent patients, 304 of 307, or nearly all, reacted only to SARS-CoV-2 spike and did not cross-react with common cold coronaviruses. Relatively few convalescent patients were included in the study, and early timepoints after natural infection were not analyzed.

Libraries were prepared through PCR. DNA from cultured CD4+ T cells underwent TCR sequencing with the Oncomine TCR Beta short-read assay at the Johns Hopkins FTIC core. The QIAamp micro DNA kit was used to extract genomic DNA from the cultured CD4+ T cells. Oncomine TCR Beta libraries from cultured CD4+ T cells were pooled using unique dual indexes and sequenced on an Illumina iSeq 100. The authors processed their data as follows. Non-productive sequences were filtered out, and CDR3s that did not start with C, did not end with F or W, or were shorter than 7 amino acids were discarded. The MANAFEST web application identified antigen-specific clonotypes by comparing peptide-stimulated wells against reference wells and other culture wells. An FDR below 0.05, an odds ratio above 5, and a productive frequency above 0.1% in at least two of three replicate wells were required for clones to be considered positive. Clonotypes that were significantly expanded in both SARS-CoV-2 spike wells and at least one common cold coronavirus spike condition were defined as cross-reactive. Using R version 3.6.1, CDR3 homology was evaluated through Levenshtein distances (stringdist) along with unrooted phylogenetic trees (ape). Using fastp at Q25 and MiXCR, TCRdb reprocessed the public reads and kept productive beta chains. A single entry per CDR3 protein holds the most common genes and DNA from its merged rows. These V and J calls rely on TCRdb rather than the paper's analysis. The sample contains more than 12,000 distinct CDR3 sequences, around 48% of them found a single time. The ten biggest clones cover 12% of the sample.

As for this clonotype: Its antigen remains unidentified. One base away there is no much larger clone; base qualities are not given.

Taken with the paper, the label for treatment or condition translates to: approximately 11-day PBMC culture with coronavirus spike peptide pools or control peptides (ViraFEST assay). The study used the ViraFEST assay, which expanded antigen-specific T cells with peptide pools and then identified expanded clonotypes by TCR sequencing. The positive SARS-CoV-2 PCR tests of the convalescent patients were dated from March to December 2020, before the Alpha, Beta and Delta variants emerged in the United States. PBMCs were cultured at about 2 million per well in IMDM supplemented with roughly 5% human AB serum and about 9.5 IU/ml IL-2, with roughly 10 ug/ml peptide pools added. Half of the culture medium was replaced with fresh IL-2-containing medium on days 3 and 7. Once the cells had been in culture for about 10 days, the EasySep CD4+ T cell isolation kit was used to isolate CD4+ T cells by negative selection. Ficoll-Paque Plus gradient centrifugation was used to isolate PBMCs from whole blood, and the isolated PBMCs were then either used fresh or cryopreserved at -140C. Triplicate wells were generally used for each culture condition.

The V end gives up 4 bases and the J end 7 bases, leaving 14 bases in the junction not matched to a gene. Inclusive of the bounding cysteine and phenylalanine, the CDR3 is 17 residues long. Only the CDR3 region is kept as DNA, spanning 51 bases read in frame from base 1. Looking up the germline V gene (reference sequence) yields CDR1 LNHDA and CDR2 SQIVND. This sequence uses TRBV19 and TRBJ2-2; 8 nucleotides in the junction match TRBD1. The receptor was derived from a human donor who had recovered from COVID-19. Sequencing input: CD4+ T cells from blood, cultured in vitro. The CDR3 amino acid sequence is: CASSRSPGQGAGGELFF. The nucleotide sequence reads as follows: TGTGCCAGTAGTAGGTCCCCCGGGCAGGGGGCCGGCGGGGAGCTGTTTTTT.